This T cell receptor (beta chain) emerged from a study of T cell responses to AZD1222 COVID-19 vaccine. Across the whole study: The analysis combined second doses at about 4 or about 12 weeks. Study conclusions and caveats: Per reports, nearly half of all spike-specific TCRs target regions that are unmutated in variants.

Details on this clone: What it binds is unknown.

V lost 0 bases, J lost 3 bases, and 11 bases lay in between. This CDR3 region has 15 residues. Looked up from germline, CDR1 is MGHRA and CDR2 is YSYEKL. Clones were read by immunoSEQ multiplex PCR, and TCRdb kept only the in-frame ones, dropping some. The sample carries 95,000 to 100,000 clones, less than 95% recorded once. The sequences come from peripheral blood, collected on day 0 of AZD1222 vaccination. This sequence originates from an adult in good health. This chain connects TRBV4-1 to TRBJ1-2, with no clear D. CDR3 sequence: CASSQEQELHYGYTF. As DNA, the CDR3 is TGCGCCAGCAGCCAAGAGCAGGAACTCCACTATGGCTACACCTTC.